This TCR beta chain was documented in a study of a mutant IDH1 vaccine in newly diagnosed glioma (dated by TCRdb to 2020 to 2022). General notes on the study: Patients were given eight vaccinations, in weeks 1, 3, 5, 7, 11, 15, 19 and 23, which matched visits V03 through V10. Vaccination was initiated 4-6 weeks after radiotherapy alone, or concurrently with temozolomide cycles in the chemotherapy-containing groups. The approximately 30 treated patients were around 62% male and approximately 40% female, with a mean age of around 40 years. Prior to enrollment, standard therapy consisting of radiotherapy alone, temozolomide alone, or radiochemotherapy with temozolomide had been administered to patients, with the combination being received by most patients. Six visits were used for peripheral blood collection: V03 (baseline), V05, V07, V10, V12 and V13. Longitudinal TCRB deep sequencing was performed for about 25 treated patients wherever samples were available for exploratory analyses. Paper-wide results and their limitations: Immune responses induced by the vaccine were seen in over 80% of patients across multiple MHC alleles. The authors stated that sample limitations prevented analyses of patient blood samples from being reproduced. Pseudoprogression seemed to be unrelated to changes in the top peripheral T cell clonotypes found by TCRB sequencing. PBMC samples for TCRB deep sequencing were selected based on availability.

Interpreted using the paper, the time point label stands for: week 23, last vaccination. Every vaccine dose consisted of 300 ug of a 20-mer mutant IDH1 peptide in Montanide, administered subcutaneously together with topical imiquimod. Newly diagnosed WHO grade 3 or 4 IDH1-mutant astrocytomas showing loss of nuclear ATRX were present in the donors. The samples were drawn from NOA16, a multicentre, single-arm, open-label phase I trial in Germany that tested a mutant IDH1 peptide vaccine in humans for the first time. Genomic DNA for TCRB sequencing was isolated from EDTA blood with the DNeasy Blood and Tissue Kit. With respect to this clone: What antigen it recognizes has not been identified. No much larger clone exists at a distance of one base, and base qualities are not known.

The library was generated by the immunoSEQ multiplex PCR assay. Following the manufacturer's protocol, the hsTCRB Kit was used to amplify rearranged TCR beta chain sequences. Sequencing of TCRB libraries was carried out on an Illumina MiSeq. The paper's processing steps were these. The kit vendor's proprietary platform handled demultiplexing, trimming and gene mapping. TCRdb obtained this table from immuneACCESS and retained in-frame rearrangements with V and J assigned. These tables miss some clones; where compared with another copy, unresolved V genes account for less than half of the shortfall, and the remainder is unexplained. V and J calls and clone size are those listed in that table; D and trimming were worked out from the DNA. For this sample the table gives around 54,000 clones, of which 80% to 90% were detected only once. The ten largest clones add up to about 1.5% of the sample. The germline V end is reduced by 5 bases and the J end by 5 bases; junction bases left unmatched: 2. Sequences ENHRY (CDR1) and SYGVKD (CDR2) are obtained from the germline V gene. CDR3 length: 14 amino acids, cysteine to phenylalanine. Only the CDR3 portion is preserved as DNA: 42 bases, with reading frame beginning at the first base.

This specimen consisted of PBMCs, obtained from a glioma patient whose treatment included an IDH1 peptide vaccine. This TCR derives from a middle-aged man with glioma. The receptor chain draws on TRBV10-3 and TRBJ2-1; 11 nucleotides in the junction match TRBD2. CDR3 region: CAISTSGSDNEQFF. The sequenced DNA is TGTGCCATCAGTACTAGCGGGAGCGACAATGAGCAGTTCTTC.